This TCR beta chain was documented in a study of vaccination effects on CD4 cells after COVID-19. This clone is classed as medium-sized. Its antigen is unknown. ViraFEST assay sequencing came after antigen-specific CD4+ T cells were expanded with viral peptide pools. The authors isolated CD4+ T cells after roughly 10 days of culture. Infection with SARS-CoV-2 occurred in the person between March and December 2020, and PCR confirmed it. After about 2 million PBMC were placed in each well, they were cultured with 8.5 to 10 IU/ml IL-2 and approximately 9.4 ug/ml peptides. Sequencing used immunoSEQ multiplex PCR; TCRdb keeps in-frame clones, though not all of them. The sample has around 75,000 clones, around 70% seen once. The receptor comes from a human donor who had a prior SARS-CoV-2 infection. The sample consisted of CD4+ T cells from PBMCs cultured with HIV peptides, taken before COVID-19 vaccination. Subset: HIV-1 Nef peptide pool negative control/reference culture.

CDR3 sequence: CASSNLRQGYNEQFF. DNA of the CDR3: TGTGCCAGCAGCAATTTGAGACAGGGGTACAATGAGCAGTTCTTC. The V call is TRBV21-1, the J call TRBJ2-1; the table's D gene call, TRBD1, was not cross checked with the DNA. TRBV21-1 is deemed a pseudogene. This CDR3 region has 15 residues.